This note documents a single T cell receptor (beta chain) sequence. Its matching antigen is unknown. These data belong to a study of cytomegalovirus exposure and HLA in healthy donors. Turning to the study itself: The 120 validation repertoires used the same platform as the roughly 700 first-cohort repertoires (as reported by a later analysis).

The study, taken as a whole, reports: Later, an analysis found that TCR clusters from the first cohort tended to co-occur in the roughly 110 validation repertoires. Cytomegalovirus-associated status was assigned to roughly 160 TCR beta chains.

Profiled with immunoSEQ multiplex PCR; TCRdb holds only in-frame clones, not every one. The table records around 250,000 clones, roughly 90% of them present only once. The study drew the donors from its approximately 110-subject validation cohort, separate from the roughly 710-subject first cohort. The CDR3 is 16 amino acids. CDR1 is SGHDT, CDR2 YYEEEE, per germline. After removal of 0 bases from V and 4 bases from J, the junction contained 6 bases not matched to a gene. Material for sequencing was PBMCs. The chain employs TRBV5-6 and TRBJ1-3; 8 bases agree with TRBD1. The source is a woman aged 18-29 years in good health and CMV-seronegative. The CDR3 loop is CASSLVGQGRGNTIYF. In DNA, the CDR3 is TGTGCCAGCAGCTTGGTCGGACAGGGCAGGGGAAACACCATATATTTT.